The rows below give T cell receptor beta chains drawn from one sample of a study of T cells in Graves' hyperthyroidism and ophthalmopathy. TCRdb itself ran the multiplex PCR reads through MiXCR, one entry per CDR3 protein. This table holds some 800,000 distinct CDR3 sequences, roughly 37% found once. Material: blood. All receptors derive from a man younger than 30 with Graves' hyperthyroidism. The CDR3 runs from the conserved cysteine through the conserved F or W.

cdr3_length j_call v_call cdr3_aa
16 TRBJ2-2 TRBV2 CASRDERGRNTGELFF
14 TRBJ2-7 TRBV7-9 CASSADEGEGEQYF
13 TRBJ1-1 TRBV12-3/TRBV12-4 CASSRTSNTEAFF
15 TRBJ2-7 TRBV10-2 CASSVGGTSAYEQCF
14 TRBJ1-1 TRBV3-1 CASTTRGLGVEAFF
13 TRBJ2-5 TRBV5-1 CASSYNGEETQYF
14 TRBJ1-5 TRBV20-1 CSARGLRGNQPQHF
16 TRBJ2-7 TRBV12-3/TRBV12-4 CASSLDRGMSSYEQYF
14 TRBJ1-4 TRBV7-4 CASSRAGQSEKLFF
13 TRBJ1-1 TRBV2 CASSGQPVIEAFF
13 TRBJ2-7 TRBV7-2 CASSLWSGGGSYF
12 TRBJ2-5 TRBV5-1 CASSFGGENQYF
14 TRBJ2-7 TRBV2 CASSPTFLLNEQYF
15 TRBJ2-5 TRBV9 CASSGGTGRVETQYF
13 TRBJ2-5 TRBV7-9 CASSLKQRETQYF